The 32 T cell receptor beta chains listed next were all sequenced from one sample in a study of T cell repertoires in cytomegalovirus infection. These receptors have no known antigen. TCRdb called the reads again in MiXCR, with one record for every CDR3 protein. The sample contains 100,000 to 150,000 distinct CDR3 sequences, roughly 25% of which appear only once. The specimen sequenced was PBMCs, sequenced either directly or after in vitro stimulation (not recorded which). Source of these receptors: a human donor in good health (CMV status not recorded). Some clones in this sample may be carry-over from other donors' samples.

This clonotype was observed many times. J is TRBJ2-5 and V is TRBV19; D might be TRBD1 (6 bases). The germline V and J ends were trimmed by 1 base and 5 bases, with 14 bases remaining between them. Germline lookup yields CDR1 LNHDA and CDR2 SQIVND (reference sequence). The CDR3 length is 15 residues. The CDR3 DNA is TGTGCCAGTAGTATAGGGGCAGGGGCTCTGGAGACCCAGTACTTC. It specifies CASSIGAGALETQYF.

The chain combines TRBV20-1 with TRBJ2-1, with D possibly being TRBD2 (6 bases). V was trimmed by 0 bases and J by 3 bases, leaving 18 bases between them. Germline lookup yields CDR1 DFQATT and CDR2 SNEGSKA (reference sequence). The CDR3 spans 17 residues. CDR3 coding DNA: TGCAGTGCTAGAGATTCGTTGACTAGTCAGATCTACAATGAGCAGTTCTTC. This gives the protein CSARDSLTSQIYNEQFF.

This clonotype was observed a few times. The chain combines TRBV7-9 with TRBJ1-5; a possible D gene is TRBD1 (6 bases). Germline CDR1 and CDR2: SEHNR and FQNEAQ (reference sequence). There are 14 residues in the CDR3. V lost 4 bases and J 3 bases, leaving 10 bases between the germline ends. The CDR3 nucleotides read TGTGCCAGCAGCTCCCGGGACAACAATCAGCCCCAGCATTTT. This encodes CASSSRDNNQPQHF. The full variable domain, rest sourced from reference TRBV7-9 and TRBJ1-5, is DTGVSQNPRHKITKRGQNVTFRCDPISEHNRLYWYRQTLGQGPEFLTYFQNEAQLEKSRLLSDRFSAERPKGSFSTLEIQRTEQGDSAMYLCASSSRDNNQPQHFGDGTRLSIL.

The chain carries TRBV5-1 and TRBJ2-2; D is unresolved. This CDR3 contains 15 residues. Trimming took off 0 bases at V and 3 bases at J, with 9 bases between the two ends. Germline CDR1 SGHRS, CDR2 YFSETQ. In nucleotides, the CDR3 is TGCGCCAGCAGCTTGGGCAACCTACACACCGGGGAGCTGTTTTTT. Translation gives CASSLGNLHTGELFF.

This clonotype showed up many times. The chain uses TRBV5-4 and TRBJ1-6; a possible D gene is TRBD1 (5 bases). The CDR3 runs 16 residues. Germline V gene sequence: CDR1 SGHNT, CDR2 YYREEE (reference sequence). Trimming removed 3 bases at V and 6 bases at J, with 16 bases between. The CDR3 DNA is TGTGCCAGCAGCTCGTCAACCAGTAGGGGTAATTCACCCCTCCACTTT. Protein: CASSSSTSRGNSPLHF.

This clonotype was detected ten times or more. The gene calls are TRBV7-2 and TRBJ2-2; D is possibly TRBD2 (7 bases). CDR1 is SGHTA, CDR2 FQGNSA, per germline. The CDR3 length is 13 residues. V was cut by 11 bases and J by 6 bases, with 16 bases left in between. Written as DNA, the CDR3 is TGTGCCGTCAAGGGGGGGGCATCCGGGGAGCTGTTTTTT. Translating it yields CAVKGGASGELFF.

The V and J genes are TRBV19 and TRBJ2-2, with a tentative D call TRBD1 (6 bases). CDR1 and CDR2 (germline): LNHDA, SQIVND (reference sequence). The CDR3 is made up of 17 amino acids. Trimming stripped 0 bases from V and 8 bases from J, with 19 bases between. The CDR3 is CASSIEWRVGGTGELFF. CDR3 coding DNA: TGTGCCAGTAGTATAGAGTGGCGGGTAGGGGGTACTGGGGAGCTGTTTTTT. Supplemented by reference TRBV19 and TRBJ2-2, the full variable domain reads DGGITQSPKYLFRKEGQNVTLSCEQNLNHDAMYWYRQDPGQGLRLIYYSQIVNDFQKGDIAEGYSVSREKKESFPLTVTSAQKNPTAFYLCASSIEWRVGGTGELFFGEGSRLTVL.

The chain combines TRBV12-3 or TRBV12-4 with TRBJ2-1; TRBD2 matches 10 bases. The CDR3 runs 14 residues. V was pared by 3 bases and J by 15 bases, with 11 bases of the junction left unmatched. The CDR3 is CASSLASGSGGRFF. In DNA form, the CDR3 reads TGTGCCAGCAGTTTGGCTAGCGGGAGTGGGGGTCGGTTCTTC.

In this sample, this clonotype is medium-sized. The J gene is TRBJ2-5, the V gene TRBV7-2; 10 bases are shared with TRBD1. This CDR3 has 15 residues. With V trimmed by 3 bases and J by 5 bases, 6 bases remained unmatched. Germline V CDR1 and CDR2: SGHTA, FQGNSA. The CDR3 DNA follows: TGTGCCAGCAGCTTCGACAGGGGGCGGAGGGAGACCCAGTACTTC. As protein: CASSFDRGRRETQYF.

The table lists this clonotype with many counts. The genes are TRBV7-2 and TRBJ2-5; D not certain. Germline CDR1 and CDR2: SGHTA and FQGNSA. The CDR3 totals 14 residues. Between the trimmed V and J ends, which lost 3 bases and 4 bases, there was a span of 12 bases. The CDR3 is CASSFPDGRETQYF. CDR3 DNA sequence: TGTGCCAGCAGCTTCCCCGACGGGCGAGAGACCCAGTACTTC.

This chain uses TRBV18 with TRBJ2-3, with D tentatively TRBD1 or TRBD2 (5 bases each). Germline CDR1 KGHSH, CDR2 LQKENI. CDR3 length: 15 residues. Trimming shortened V by 0 bases and J by 1 base, and 8 bases separated the two germline ends. The CDR3 DNA sequence: TGTGCCAGCTCACCACCGATGGGACGCACAGATACGCAGTATTTT. Its translation is CASSPPMGRTDTQYF.

This clonotype has more than one count but fewer than ten. The V call is TRBV7-2, the J call TRBJ2-3; D uncertain. V was cut by 2 bases and J by 0 bases, with 12 bases left in between. The germline V gene has CDR1 SGHTA and CDR2 FQGNSA. The CDR3 extends over 16 amino acids. CDR3 nucleotides: TGTGCCAGCAGCTTAATAGGATTCGCTAGCACAGATACGCAGTATTTT. Translation: CASSLIGFASTDTQYF.

V and J are TRBV18 and TRBJ1-5, with no clear D. CDR3 size: 14 residues. In germline, CDR1 is KGHSH, CDR2 LQKENI. V dropped 5 bases and J dropped 2 bases, with 10 bases sitting between them. CDR3 residues: CASSDGAGNQPQHF. In nucleotides, the CDR3 is TGTGCCAGCTCAGACGGTGCAGGCAATCAGCCCCAGCATTTT.

There are a few counts of this clonotype. This chain joins TRBV19 and TRBJ1-5; 11 nucleotides align to TRBD1. CDR1 and CDR2 (germline): LNHDA, SQIVND (reference sequence). The CDR3 spans 16 residues. V dropped 4 bases and J dropped 2; count of bases not matched to a gene: 4. CDR3 coding DNA: TGTGCCAGTAGTACCCCGGGACAGGGGGGCAATCAGCCCCAGCATTTT. It yields the protein CASSTPGQGGNQPQHF.

By frequency in the sample, this clonotype is medium-sized. This chain joins TRBV7-2 and TRBJ1-4; D unclear. The CDR3 sequence is 15 residues long. Trimming took off 2 bases at V and 4 bases at J, with 11 bases between the two ends. CDR1 and CDR2 from the germline V gene are SGHTA and FQGNSA. The CDR3 sequence is CASSLSGDINEKLFF. As DNA, the CDR3 is TGTGCCAGCAGCTTAAGCGGGGATATTAATGAAAAACTGTTTTTT.

This clonotype was recorded a few times. The chain uses TRBV3-1 and TRBJ2-1; 8 bases agree with TRBD2. Germline V lookup: CDR1 LGHDT, CDR2 YNNKEL (reference sequence). The CDR3 covers 13 residues. The V segment lost 4 bases and the J segment 8 bases; nucleotides outside the gene matches: 4. The CDR3 sequence: CASSLVAGYEQFF. DNA of the CDR3: TGTGCCAGCAGCCTGGTAGCGGGGTATGAGCAGTTCTTC.

The chain carries TRBV6-6 and TRBJ2-3; 13 bases map to TRBD2. CDR1 is MNHNY and CDR2 is SVGAGI in the germline V gene (reference sequence). Losses at the gene ends were 6 bases for V and 0 bases for J; bases not matched to a gene: 6. The CDR3 totals 17 residues. As DNA, the CDR3 is TGTGCCAGCAGACTAGCGGGAGGGTCCTTTAGCACAGATACGCAGTATTTT. Encoded protein: CASRLAGGSFSTDTQYF.

To note about this clonotype: Mismatch with germline at one junction end may stem from a read error. This rearrangement joins TRBV28 to TRBJ2-2, with no clear D. This CDR3 spans 17 amino acids. CDR1 and CDR2 from the germline V gene are MDHEN and SYDVKM. In DNA, the CDR3 is TGTGCCAGCACCCCCCTGTCGTCGGACCCGAAGACCGGGGAGCTGTTTTTT. Residues: CASTPLSSDPKTGELFF.

This clonotype was seen more than once but under ten times. This chain connects TRBV20-1 to TRBJ2-1; 7 bases match TRBD2. V trimming: 0 bases; J trimming: 5 bases; junction bases outside the gene matches: 13. CDR1 and CDR2 (germline): DFQATT, SNEGSKA (reference sequence). The CDR3 has 17 amino acids. Here the CDR3 DNA reads TGCAGTGCTAGAGACCCCATCGGGCGGGAGCCTCACAATGAGCAGTTCTTC. It specifies CSARDPIGREPHNEQFF.

This clonotype came up many times. V usage is TRBV6-2 or TRBV6-3 and J usage is TRBJ2-7; tentatively, D is TRBD1 or TRBD2 (6 bases each). The CDR3 runs to 14 residues. V was trimmed by 5 bases and J by 2 bases, leaving 13 bases between them. Germline V gene lookup returns CDR1 MNHEY and CDR2 SVGEGT. The CDR3 sequence: CASSLGRGPYEQYV. The DNA of the CDR3 is TGTGCCAGCAGTCTCGGACGGGGGCCCTACGAGCAGTACGTC.

The table lists this clonotype with many counts. The genes are TRBV7-2 and TRBJ1-3; D perhaps matches TRBD1 (6 bases). The CDR3 runs to 14 residues. Germline loops: CDR1 SGHTA, CDR2 FQGNSA. The germline V and J ends were trimmed by 5 bases and 2 bases, with 10 bases remaining between them. This CDR3 is CASSETGTGNTIYF. The DNA for the CDR3 is TGTGCCAGCAGCGAAACAGGGACTGGAAACACCATATATTTT.

This clonotype showed up just a few times. J is TRBJ1-4 and V is TRBV7-2, with D tentatively TRBD1 (5 bases). The CDR3 loop spans 15 amino acids. From germline, CDR1 is SGHTA and CDR2 FQGNSA. Trimming removed 4 bases from V and 8 bases from J, with 17 bases in between. Here the CDR3 DNA reads TGTGCCAGCAGCTATGGGACTTCCAGGGCGGAAAAACTGTTTTTT. Translating gives CASSYGTSRAEKLFF.

This rearrangement joins TRBV4-2 to TRBJ1-3, with D tentatively TRBD1 (5 bases). This CDR3 contains 18 residues. V was trimmed by 0 bases and J by 2 bases, leaving 17 bases between them. CDR1 is LGHNA, CDR2 YNFKEQ, per germline. As DNA, the CDR3 is TGTGCCAGCAGCCAAGAACCCTCAGTGGCAGGGACTGGAAACACCATATATTTT. This translates into CASSQEPSVAGTGNTIYF.

At least ten counts were recorded for this clonotype. The gene calls are TRBV7-8 and TRBJ2-1; no firm D call. Germline values: CDR1 SGHVS, CDR2 FQNEAQ. This CDR3 is 18 amino acids long. V lost 3 bases, J lost 1 base, and 19 bases lay in between. The CDR3 sequence: CASSFTDSLPWSYNEQFF. The CDR3 DNA reads as TGTGCCAGCAGCTTTACCGACTCCCTACCGTGGTCCTACAATGAGCAGTTCTTC.

This rearrangement joins TRBV10-3 to TRBJ1-1, with 10 nucleotides matching TRBD1. The CDR3 is 16 residues long. The ends lost 4 bases at V and 5 bases at J; junction bases unmatched: 10. Germline V gene sequence: CDR1 ENHRY, CDR2 SYGVKD. CDR3 coding DNA: TGTGCCATCAGTGCTGAGCTTGGACAGGGGGGGACTGAAGCTTTCTTT. Translating gives CAISAELGQGGTEAFF.

This clonotype was recorded a few times. The chain couples TRBV27 to TRBJ2-7; D uncertain. Germline V gene sequence: CDR1 MNHEY, CDR2 SMNVEV (reference sequence). Trimming took off 3 bases at V and 2 bases at J, with 14 bases between the two ends. This CDR3 is built from 15 residues. The CDR3 region has the DNA TGTGCCAGCAGTTTCGAAGGGCGAGGAACCTACGAGCAGTACTTC. As protein: CASSFEGRGTYEQYF.

The chain recombines TRBV7-2 with TRBJ2-3, with D maybe TRBD2 (6 bases). Germline V gene sequence: CDR1 SGHTA, CDR2 FQGNSA. The CDR3 loop spans 14 amino acids. Deletions cut 8 bases from V and 1 base from J, with 13 bases between. CDR3 amino acids: CASGRGGGTDTQYF. The CDR3 bases are TGTGCCAGCGGAAGGGGCGGGGGCACAGATACGCAGTATTTT.

This clonotype was recorded a few times. The DNA for the CDR3 is TGTGCCATCAAGACAAGTCTGGTGAACACTGAAGCTTTCTTT. It encodes CAIKTSLVNTEAFF. This chain connects TRBV7-9 to TRBJ1-1; the D is unclear. This CDR3 has 14 residues. Germline assignment: CDR1 SEHNR and CDR2 FQNEAQ (reference sequence). Trimming cost V 10 bases and J 0 bases, with 15 bases left between them.

V is TRBV6-2 or TRBV6-3 and J is TRBJ2-1, with D maybe TRBD2 (5 bases). V shed 2 bases and J shed 5 bases, with 19 bases lying between them. Germline V gene data show CDR1 as MNHEY and CDR2 as SVGEGT. This CDR3 is 17 amino acids long. In DNA, the CDR3 is TGTGCCAGCAGTTACCCTTCCCGGAGAGGGATTCACAATGAGCAGTTCTTC. It specifies CASSYPSRRGIHNEQFF.

The chain couples TRBV7-2 to TRBJ1-2; perhaps TRBD1 as D (5 bases). Germline CDR1 SGHTA, CDR2 FQGNSA. The CDR3 sequence is 15 residues long. The V end was cut by 5 bases, the J end by 7 bases, with 20 bases between. The CDR3 DNA sequence: TGTGCCAGCAGCAGAGGTTTACAGGAGATTTCTGGCTACACCTTC. Its protein product is CASSRGLQEISGYTF.

This clonotype was seen a handful of times. The chain employs TRBV29-1 and TRBJ1-3; D uncertain. This CDR3 has 13 residues. Germline V CDR1 and CDR2: SQVTM, ANQGSEA. V was pared by 0 bases and J by 1 base, with 4 bases between. The CDR3 nucleotides are TGCAGCGTTGAAGAACAGTCTGGAAACACCATATATTTT. Translated, it gives CSVEEQSGNTIYF.

This clonotype was recorded many times. The chain links TRBV25-1 to TRBJ1-1; D unclear. V shed 2 bases and J shed 4 bases, with 14 bases lying between them. The CDR3 runs to 15 residues. CDR1 is MGHDK and CDR2 is SYGVNS in the germline V gene. CDR3 in DNA: TGTGCCAGCAGTGAAACCCCACCAGGAAGCACTGAAGCTTTCTTT. It encodes CASSETPPGSTEAFF.